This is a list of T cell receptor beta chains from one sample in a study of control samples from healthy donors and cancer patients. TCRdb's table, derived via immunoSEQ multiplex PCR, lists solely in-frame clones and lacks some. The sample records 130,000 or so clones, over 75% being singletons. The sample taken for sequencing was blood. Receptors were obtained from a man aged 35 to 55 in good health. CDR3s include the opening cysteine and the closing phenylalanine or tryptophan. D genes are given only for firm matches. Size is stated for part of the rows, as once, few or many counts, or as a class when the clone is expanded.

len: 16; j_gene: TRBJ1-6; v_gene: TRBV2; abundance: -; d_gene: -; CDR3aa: CASSGDPSSYNSPLHF; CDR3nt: TGTGCCAGCAGTGGTGACCCGAGCTCCTATAATTCACCCCTCCACTTT
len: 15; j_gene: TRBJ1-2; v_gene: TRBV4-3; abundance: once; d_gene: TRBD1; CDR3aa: CASSNRGRQNYGYTF; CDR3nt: TGCGCCAGCAGCAACAGGGGGCGCCAGAACTATGGCTACACCTTC
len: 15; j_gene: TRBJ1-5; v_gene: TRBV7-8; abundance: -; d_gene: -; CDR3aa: CASSLGVLSNQPQHF; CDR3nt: TGTGCCAGCAGCTTAGGAGTTTTAAGCAATCAGCCCCAGCATTTT
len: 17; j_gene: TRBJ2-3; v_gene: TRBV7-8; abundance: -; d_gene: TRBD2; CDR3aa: CASSLRLAGGPTDTQYF; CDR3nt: TGTGCCAGCAGCCTACGACTAGCGGGGGGCCCGACAGATACGCAGTATTTT
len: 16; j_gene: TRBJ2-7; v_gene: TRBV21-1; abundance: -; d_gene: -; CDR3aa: CASSIPLAGPSYEQYF; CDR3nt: TGTGCCAGCAGCATACCCTTAGCGGGGCCTTCCTACGAGCAGTACTTC
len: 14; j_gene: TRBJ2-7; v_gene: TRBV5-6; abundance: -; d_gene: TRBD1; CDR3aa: CASSWGDRGHEQYF; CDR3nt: TGTGCCAGCAGCTGGGGGGACAGGGGACACGAGCAGTACTTC
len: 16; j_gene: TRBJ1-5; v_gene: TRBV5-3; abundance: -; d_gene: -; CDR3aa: CARSLGSACSNQPQHF; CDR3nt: TGTGCCAGAAGCTTGGGTAGTGCGTGTAGCAATCAGCCCCAGCATTTT
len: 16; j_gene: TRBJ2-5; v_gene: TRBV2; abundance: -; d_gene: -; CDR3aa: CASSEGGLPGQETQYF; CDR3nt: TGTGCCAGCAGTGAAGGCGGTCTGCCGGGACAAGAGACCCAGTACTTC
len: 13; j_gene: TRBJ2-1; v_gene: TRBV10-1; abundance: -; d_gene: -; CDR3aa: CASSQTAYNEQFF; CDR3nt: TGCGCCAGCAGCCAGACCGCCTACAATGAGCAGTTCTTC
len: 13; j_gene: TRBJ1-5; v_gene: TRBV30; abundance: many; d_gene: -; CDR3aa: CAWSQQERQPQHF; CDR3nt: TGTGCCTGGAGTCAACAGGAAAGACAGCCCCAGCATTTT
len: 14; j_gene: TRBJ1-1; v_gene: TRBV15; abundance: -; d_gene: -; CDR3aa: CATSRERGDGSAFF; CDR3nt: TGTGCCACCAGCAGAGAGCGTGGAGACGGGTCGGCTTTCTTT
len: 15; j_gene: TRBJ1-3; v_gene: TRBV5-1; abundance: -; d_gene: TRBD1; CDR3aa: CASSLGTGAGNTIYF; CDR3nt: TGCGCCAGCAGCTTGGGCACAGGGGCTGGAAACACCATATATTTT
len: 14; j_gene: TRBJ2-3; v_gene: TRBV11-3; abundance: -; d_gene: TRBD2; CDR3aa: CASSSGLHTDTQYF; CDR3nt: TGTGCCAGCAGCTCGGGACTACACACAGATACGCAGTATTTT
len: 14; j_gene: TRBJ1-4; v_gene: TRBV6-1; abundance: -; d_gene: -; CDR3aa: CASSYNLNGEKLFF; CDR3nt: TGTGCCAGCAGTTATAACTTGAACGGTGAAAAACTGTTTTTT
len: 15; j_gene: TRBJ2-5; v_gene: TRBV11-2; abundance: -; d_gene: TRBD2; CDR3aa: CASSLGPTSEETQYF; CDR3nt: TGTGCCAGCAGCTTAGGGCCCACTAGCGAAGAGACCCAGTACTTC
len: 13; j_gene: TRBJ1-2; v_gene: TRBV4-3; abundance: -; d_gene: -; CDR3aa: CASSQDRIGGYTF; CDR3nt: TGCGCCAGCAGCCAAGATAGGATAGGGGGCTACACCTTC
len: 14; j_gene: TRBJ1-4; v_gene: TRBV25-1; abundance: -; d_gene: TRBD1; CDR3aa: CASSGAGGGEKLFF; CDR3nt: TGTGCCAGCTCCGGGGCAGGGGGGGGTGAAAAACTGTTTTTT
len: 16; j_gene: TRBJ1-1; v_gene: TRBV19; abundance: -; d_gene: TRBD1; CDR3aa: CATEAGTGGGNTEAFF; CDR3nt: TGTGCCACCGAAGCCGGGACAGGGGGCGGAAACACTGAAGCTTTCTTT
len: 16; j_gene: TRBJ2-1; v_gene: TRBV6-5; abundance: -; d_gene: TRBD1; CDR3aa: CASSYDRAKVLIEQFF; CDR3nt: TGTGCCAGCAGTTACGACAGGGCGAAGGTTCTCATTGAGCAGTTCTTC
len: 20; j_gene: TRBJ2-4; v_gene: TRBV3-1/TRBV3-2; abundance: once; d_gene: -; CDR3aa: CASSQGYRGRGNTAKNIQYF; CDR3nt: TGTGCCAGCAGCCAGGGGTACCGGGGGCGTGGAAACACAGCCAAAAACATTCAGTACTTC
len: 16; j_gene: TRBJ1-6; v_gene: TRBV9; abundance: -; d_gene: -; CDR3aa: CASSVGPTSGNSPLHF; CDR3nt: TGTGCCAGCAGCGTAGGCCCCACCAGCGGGAATTCACCCCTCCACTTT
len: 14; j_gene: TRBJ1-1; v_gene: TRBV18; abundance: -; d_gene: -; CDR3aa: CASSPWQEITEAFF; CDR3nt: TGTGCCAGCTCACCCTGGCAGGAGATCACTGAAGCTTTCTTT
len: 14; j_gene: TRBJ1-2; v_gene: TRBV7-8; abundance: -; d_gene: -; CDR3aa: CASSLVQAPYGYTF; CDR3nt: TGTGCCAGCAGCTTAGTCCAGGCCCCCTATGGCTACACCTTC
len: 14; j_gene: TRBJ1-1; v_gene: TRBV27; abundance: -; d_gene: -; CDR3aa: CASSLLSGGPEAFF; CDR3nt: TGTGCCAGCAGTTTATTATCTGGGGGCCCTGAAGCTTTCTTT
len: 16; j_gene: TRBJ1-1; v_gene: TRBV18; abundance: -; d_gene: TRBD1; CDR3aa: CASSPLADRVYTEAFF; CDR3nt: TGTGCCAGCTCACCATTGGCGGACAGGGTGTACACTGAAGCTTTCTTT
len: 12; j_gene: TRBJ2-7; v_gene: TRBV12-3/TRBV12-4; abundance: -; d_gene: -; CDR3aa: CASWSGGREQYF; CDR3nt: TGTGCCAGCTGGTCCGGGGGGCGCGAGCAGTACTTC
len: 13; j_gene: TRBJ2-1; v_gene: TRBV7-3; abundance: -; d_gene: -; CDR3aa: CASSLLVTGEQFF; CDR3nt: TGTGCCAGCAGCTTATTGGTAACGGGTGAGCAGTTCTTC
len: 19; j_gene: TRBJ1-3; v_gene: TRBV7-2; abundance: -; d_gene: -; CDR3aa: CASSLGAGTRRLSGNTIYF; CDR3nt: TGTGCCAGCAGCTTAGGGGCCGGGACCCGGCGCCTCTCTGGAAACACCATATATTTT
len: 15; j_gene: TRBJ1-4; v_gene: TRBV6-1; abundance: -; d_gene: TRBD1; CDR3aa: CASSDGGTGEEKLFF; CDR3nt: TGTGCCAGCAGTGACGGAGGGACAGGGGAGGAAAAACTGTTTTTT
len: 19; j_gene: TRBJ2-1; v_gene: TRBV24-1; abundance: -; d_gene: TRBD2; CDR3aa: CATSDSSRSGGALRNEQFF; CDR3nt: TGTGCCACCAGCGATTCGAGTAGGAGCGGGGGGGCTCTTCGGAATGAGCAGTTCTTC
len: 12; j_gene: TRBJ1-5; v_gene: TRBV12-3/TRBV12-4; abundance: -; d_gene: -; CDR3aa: CASRFLFQPQHF; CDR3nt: TGTGCCAGCAGGTTCTTATTTCAGCCCCAGCATTTT
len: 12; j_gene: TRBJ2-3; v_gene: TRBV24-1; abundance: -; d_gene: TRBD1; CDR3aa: CATKGAGDTQYF; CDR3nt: TGTGCCACCAAGGGGGCTGGGGATACGCAGTATTTT
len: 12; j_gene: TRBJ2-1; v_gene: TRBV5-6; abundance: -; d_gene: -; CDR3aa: CASSPQNNEQFF; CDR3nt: TGTGCCAGCTCCCCTCAAAACAATGAGCAGTTCTTC
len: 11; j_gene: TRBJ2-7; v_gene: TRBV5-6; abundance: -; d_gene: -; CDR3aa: CASSLAYEQYF; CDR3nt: TGTGCCAGCAGCTTGGCGTACGAGCAGTACTTC
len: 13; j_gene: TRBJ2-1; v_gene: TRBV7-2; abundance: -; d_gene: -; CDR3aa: CASSLKPGSEQFF; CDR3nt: TGTGCCAGCAGCTTAAAACCCGGCAGTGAGCAGTTCTTC
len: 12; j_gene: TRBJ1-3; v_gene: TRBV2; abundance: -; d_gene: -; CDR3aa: CASSLSGNTIYF; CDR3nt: TGTGCCAGCAGCCTTTCTGGAAACACCATATATTTT
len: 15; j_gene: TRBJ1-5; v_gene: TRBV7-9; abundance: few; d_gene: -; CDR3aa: CASSLGQHSNQPQHF; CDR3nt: TGTGCCAGCAGCTTAGGACAGCATAGCAATCAGCCCCAGCATTTT
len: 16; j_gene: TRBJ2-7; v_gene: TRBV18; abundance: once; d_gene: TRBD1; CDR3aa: CASSLPGTGLSYEQYF; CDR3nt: TGTGCCAGCTCACTACCCGGGACAGGGCTCTCCTACGAGCAGTACTTC
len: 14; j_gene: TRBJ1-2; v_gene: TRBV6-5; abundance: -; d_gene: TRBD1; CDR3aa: CASRTGGPNYGYTF; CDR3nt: TGTGCCAGCAGGACAGGGGGACCTAACTATGGCTACACCTTC
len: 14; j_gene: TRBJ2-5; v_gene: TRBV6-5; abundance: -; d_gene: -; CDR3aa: CASSYFQNQETQYF; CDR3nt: TGTGCCAGCAGTTATTTCCAAAACCAAGAGACCCAGTACTTC
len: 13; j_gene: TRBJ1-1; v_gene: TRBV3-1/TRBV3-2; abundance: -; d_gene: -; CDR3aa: CASSPQVNTEAFF; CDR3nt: TGTGCCAGCAGCCCACAGGTGAACACTGAAGCTTTCTTT
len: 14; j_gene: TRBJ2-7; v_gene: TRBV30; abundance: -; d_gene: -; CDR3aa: CACSPTGLSYEQYF; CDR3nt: TGTGCCTGCTCCCCTACAGGTCTCTCCTACGAGCAGTACTTC
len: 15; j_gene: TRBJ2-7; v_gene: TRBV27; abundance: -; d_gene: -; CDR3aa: CASSLSGLGSYEQYF; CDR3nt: TGTGCCAGCAGTTTATCCGGACTGGGCTCCTACGAGCAGTACTTC
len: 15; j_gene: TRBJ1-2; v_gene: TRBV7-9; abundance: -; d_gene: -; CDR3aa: CASSATRTALYGYTF; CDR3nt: TGTGCCAGCAGCGCAACACGGACTGCACTTTATGGCTACACCTTC
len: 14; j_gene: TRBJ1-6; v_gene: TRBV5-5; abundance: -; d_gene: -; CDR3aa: CASSPAGFNSPLHF; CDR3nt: TGTGCCAGCAGTCCGGCTGGTTTCAATTCACCCCTCCACTTT
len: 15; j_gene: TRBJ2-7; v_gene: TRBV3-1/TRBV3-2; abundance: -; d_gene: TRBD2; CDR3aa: CASSQVAGLAAEQYF; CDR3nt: TGTGCCAGCAGCCAAGTGGCGGGACTAGCGGCCGAGCAGTACTTC
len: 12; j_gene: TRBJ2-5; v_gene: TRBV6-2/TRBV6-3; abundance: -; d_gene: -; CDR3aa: CASSYGIALQYF; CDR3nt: TGTGCCAGCAGTTACGGAATAGCCCTCCAGTACTTC
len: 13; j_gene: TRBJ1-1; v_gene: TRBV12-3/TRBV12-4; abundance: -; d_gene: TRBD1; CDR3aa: CASRDRGLSEAFF; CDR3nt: TGTGCCAGCAGAGACAGGGGGCTCTCTGAAGCTTTCTTT
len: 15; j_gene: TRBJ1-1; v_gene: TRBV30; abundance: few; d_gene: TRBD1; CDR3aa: CAWSPPDRPYTEAFF; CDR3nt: TGTGCCTGGAGTCCTCCGGACAGGCCTTACACTGAAGCTTTCTTT
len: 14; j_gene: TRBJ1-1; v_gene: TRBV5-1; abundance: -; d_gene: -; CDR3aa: CASSLVPGNTEAFF; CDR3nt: TGCGCCAGCAGCTTGGTGCCAGGGAACACTGAAGCTTTCTTT
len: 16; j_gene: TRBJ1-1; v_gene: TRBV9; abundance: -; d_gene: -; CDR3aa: CASSVRLGYVNTEAFF; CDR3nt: TGTGCCAGCAGCGTACGTTTGGGGTACGTGAACACTGAAGCTTTCTTT
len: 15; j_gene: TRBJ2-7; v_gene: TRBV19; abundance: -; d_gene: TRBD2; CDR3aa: CASSWGPAGAYEQYF; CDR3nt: TGTGCCAGTAGTTGGGGCCCAGCGGGGGCCTACGAGCAGTACTTC
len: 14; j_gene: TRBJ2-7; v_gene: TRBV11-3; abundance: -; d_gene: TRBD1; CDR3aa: CASSGQGGDYEQYF; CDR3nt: TGTGCCAGCAGCGGACAGGGTGGTGATTACGAGCAGTACTTC
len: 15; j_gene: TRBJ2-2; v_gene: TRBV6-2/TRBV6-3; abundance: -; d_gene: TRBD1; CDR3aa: CASSPGTGYTGELFF; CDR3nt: TGTGCCAGCAGCCCCGGGACAGGGTACACCGGGGAGCTGTTTTTT
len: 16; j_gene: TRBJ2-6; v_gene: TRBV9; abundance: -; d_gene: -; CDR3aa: CASLGGPDSGANVLTF; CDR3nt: TGTGCCAGCCTCGGGGGGCCAGACTCTGGGGCCAACGTCCTGACTTTC
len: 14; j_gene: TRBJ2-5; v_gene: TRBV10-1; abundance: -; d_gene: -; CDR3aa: CASSESGGEETQYF; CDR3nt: TGCGCCAGCAGTGAGTCGGGCGGGGAAGAGACCCAGTACTTC
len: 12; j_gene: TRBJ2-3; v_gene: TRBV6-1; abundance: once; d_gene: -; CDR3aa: CASSELRDTQYF; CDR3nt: TGTGCCAGCAGTGAATTGAGGGATACGCAGTATTTT
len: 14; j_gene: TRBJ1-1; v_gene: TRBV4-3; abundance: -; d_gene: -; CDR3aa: CASSRTDQDTEAFF; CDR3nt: TGCGCCAGCAGCCGAACCGACCAAGACACTGAAGCTTTCTTT
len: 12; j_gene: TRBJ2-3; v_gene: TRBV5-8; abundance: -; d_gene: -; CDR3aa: CASSQSTDTQYF; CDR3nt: TGTGCCAGCAGCCAAAGCACAGATACGCAGTATTTT